The 27 T cell receptor beta chains in this list originate from one sample, sequenced in a study of blood T cell repertoires in COVID-19. The data were produced by immunoSEQ multiplex PCR, yet TCRdb's version contains in-frame clones alone and is incomplete. The table lists 200,000 to 300,000 clones, 80% to 90% of them singletons. The sequenced sample was peripheral blood. The source of these receptors is a man aged 40-49 years who had recovered from COVID-19.

This clone appeared a few times. V gene TRBV18 combines with J gene TRBJ2-7, with TRBD1 matching over 12 bases. The CDR3 consists of 15 residues. CDR1 is KGHSH, CDR2 LQKENI, per germline. Trimming cost V 3 bases and J 6 bases; bases outside gene matches: 6. CDR3 in DNA: TGTGCCAGCTCACCGGGACAGGGGGCGATTAGCGAGCAGTACTTC. Residues: CASSPGQGAISEQYF.

This clone was seen a handful of times. The chain has TRBV7-2 and TRBJ2-1, with 11 bases fitting TRBD2. This CDR3 is built from 16 residues. Germline CDR1 reads SGHTA; CDR2 reads FQGNSA. The trim removed 2 bases at V and 8 bases at J, leaving 8 bases unmatched. For the CDR3, the DNA is TGTGCCAGCAGCTTATTAGGGCTAGCGGGAGGCTATGAGCAGTTCTTC. Translating it yields CASSLLGLAGGYEQFF.

This sequence joins TRBV7-2 and TRBJ1-2; the D is unclear. The CDR3 covers 14 residues. V lost 1 base to trimming and J lost 8 bases, with 14 bases between them. Germline CDR1 reads SGHTA; CDR2 reads FQGNSA. CDR3 protein: CASSLEAGLRGYTF. CDR3 nucleotide sequence: TGTGCCAGCAGCTTAGAGGCGGGGTTGAGGGGCTACACCTTC.

This clone was counted only a few times. The gene calls are TRBV7-6 and TRBJ1-2; TRBD1 matches 7 bases. The length of the CDR3 is 16 residues. V shed 5 bases, J shed 4 bases, and the junction held 13 bases outside the gene matches. Germline V gives CDR1 SGHVS, CDR2 FNYEAQ. The CDR3 DNA reads as TGTGCCAGCAGCCCCACTCCGACAGGGTTTTTCTATGGCTACACCTTC. Amino acid sequence: CASSPTPTGFFYGYTF. Using reference TRBV7-6 and TRBJ1-2 for the parts outside the CDR3, the full variable domain is GAGVSQSPRYKVTKRGQDVALRCDPISGHVSLYWYRQALGQGPEFLTYFNYEAQQDKSGLPNDRFSAERPEGSISTLTIQRTEQRDSAMYRCASSPTPTGFFYGYTFGSGTRLTVV.

This clone was seen a handful of times. The rearrangement uses TRBV7-9 and TRBJ2-2; TRBD1 might be the D (7 bases). Trimming left V 0 bases short and J 4 bases short, with 9 bases between. This CDR3 contains 15 residues. From germline, CDR1 is SEHNR and CDR2 FQNEAQ (reference sequence). As DNA, the CDR3 is TGTGCCAGCAGCTTAGCTCAGGGGGGCACCGGGGAGCTGTTTTTT. Encoded protein: CASSLAQGGTGELFF.

This sequence joins TRBV19 and TRBJ1-1; 9 bases match TRBD1. Trimming at V came to 9 bases and at J to 8 bases, leaving 7 bases not matched to a gene. The CDR3 is 12 amino acids. Per germline, CDR1 LNHDA and CDR2 SQIVND (reference sequence). CDR3 sequence: CASRDRAREAFF. The CDR3 nucleotides read TGTGCCAGCCGGGACAGGGCGCGAGAAGCTTTCTTT.

J is TRBJ1-3 and V is TRBV7-8, with a tentative D call TRBD1 (5 bases). V was clipped by 1 base and J by 0 bases, with 16 bases between them. Looked up from germline, CDR1 is SGHVS and CDR2 is FQNEAQ. This CDR3 contains 18 residues. The CDR3 bases are TGTGCCAGCAGCTTAGTTAGACAGTACCCTTCCTCTGGAAACACCATATATTTT. Translated, it gives CASSLVRQYPSSGNTIYF.

This clone has only a few counts. J is TRBJ2-1 and V is TRBV4-1; 9 bases fit TRBD2. Trimming took 0 bases from V and 10 from J; bases not matched to a gene: 16. CDR1 MGHRA and CDR2 YSYEKL come from the germline V gene. The CDR3 is 18 residues long. The CDR3 spells CASSQDGAGYSGGLEQFF. In DNA, the CDR3 is TGCGCCAGCAGCCAAGATGGAGCGGGTTATAGCGGGGGCCTCGAGCAGTTCTTC.

The V gene is TRBV30, the J gene TRBJ2-3, with unresolved D. V was trimmed by 3 bases and J by 4 bases, leaving 11 bases between them. The CDR3 totals 13 residues. The germline CDR1 and CDR2 sequences are GTSNPN and SVGIG (reference sequence). CDR3 region: CAWSRRLSDTQYF. Here the CDR3 DNA reads TGTGCCTGGAGCAGAAGATTATCAGATACGCAGTATTTT.

The V call is TRBV2, the J call TRBJ2-7; TRBD2 agrees at 8 bases. Germline V gene data show CDR1 as SNHLY and CDR2 as FYNNEI. The CDR3 length is 15 residues. Unmatched junction bases numbered 10, after V lost 6 bases and J lost 3 bases. This chain's CDR3 is CASRRGAGRGYEQYF. In DNA, the CDR3 is TGTGCCAGCAGGAGGGGAGCCGGGAGGGGCTACGAGCAGTACTTC.

The chain carries TRBV5-4 and TRBJ1-1, with 9 bases lining up with TRBD1. CDR1 is SGHNT and CDR2 is YYREEE in the germline V gene (reference sequence). V gave up 4 bases and J gave up 2 bases; unmatched junction bases: 12. CDR3 size: 17 residues. CDR3 sequence: CASSRPGTGSFNTEAFF. CDR3 DNA sequence: TGTGCCAGCAGCCGGCCCGGGACAGGGTCGTTCAACACTGAAGCTTTCTTT.

This clone was seen a few times. The CDR3 sequence: CASSPKGGVVQGELFF. The DNA of the CDR3 is TGTGCCAGCAGCCCCAAAGGCGGGGTGGTTCAAGGGGAGCTGTTTTTT. The genes are TRBV7-8 and TRBJ2-2, with D perhaps TRBD2 (6 bases). The CDR3 totals 16 residues. CDR1 is SGHVS, CDR2 FQNEAQ, per germline. V lost 5 bases, J lost 8 bases, and 21 bases lay in between. The variable domain in full, completed from reference TRBV7-8 and TRBJ2-2, reads GAGVSQSPRYKVAKRGQDVALRCDPISGHVSLFWYQQALGQGPEFLTYFQNEAQLDKSGLPSDRFFAERPEGSVSTLKIQRTQQEDSAVYLCASSPKGGVVQGELFFGEGSRLTVL.

This sequence joins TRBV9 and TRBJ2-7; 7 bases agree with TRBD2. The CDR3 runs to 15 residues. Germline CDR1 and CDR2: SGDLS and YYNGEE. J gave up 1 base and V 4 bases, and 8 bases lay outside the gene matches. The CDR3 coding sequence is TGTGCCAGCAGCCCATCTAGCGGAGCATCCTACGAGCAGTACTTC. It translates to CASSPSSGASYEQYF.

The chain is built from TRBV5-1 and TRBJ2-5, with 8 bases aligning to TRBD1. Germline V gene sequence: CDR1 SGHRS, CDR2 YFSETQ. This CDR3 comprises 15 residues. V lost 6 bases to trimming and J lost 3 bases; unmatched junction nucleotides: 10. The CDR3 here is CASNSPGQEKETQYF. The CDR3 nucleotides are TGCGCCAGCAACTCTCCGGGACAGGAGAAAGAGACCCAGTACTTC.

The genes are TRBV4-1 and TRBJ2-5; tentative D call: TRBD2 (5 bases). CDR3 size: 14 residues. Germline V lookup: CDR1 MGHRA, CDR2 YSYEKL. V lost 2 bases to trimming and J lost 4 bases, with 11 bases between them. The CDR3 sequence: CASSQLARGETQYF. CDR3 coding DNA: TGCGCCAGCAGCCAACTAGCACGGGGAGAGACCCAGTACTTC.

The rearrangement uses TRBV27 and TRBJ2-1; 7 bases map to TRBD2. The CDR3 covers 15 residues. From germline, CDR1 is MNHEY and CDR2 SMNVEV (reference sequence). Trimming removed 3 bases from V and 0 bases from J; junction bases left unmatched: 2. The CDR3 DNA is TGTGCCAGCAGTTTGGGCGGGAGCTCCTACAATGAGCAGTTCTTC. Translation gives CASSLGGSSYNEQFF.

This clone was seen a few times. The chain links TRBV18 to TRBJ2-1, with D perhaps matching TRBD1 (6 bases). Trimming left V 2 bases short and J 5 bases short, with 7 bases between. The CDR3 spans 13 residues. Per the germline V gene, CDR1 is KGHSH and CDR2 is LQKENI. The CDR3 spells CASSPDRNNEQFF. In DNA form, the CDR3 reads TGTGCCAGCTCACCAGACAGGAACAATGAGCAGTTCTTC. Based on the CDR3 plus reference TRBV18 and TRBJ2-1, the full variable domain is NAGVMQNPRHLVRRRGQEARLRCSPMKGHSHVYWYRQLPEEGLKFMVYLQKENIIDESGMPKERFSAEFPKEGPSILRIQQVVRGDSAAYFCASSPDRNNEQFFGPGTRLTVL.

The J gene is TRBJ1-5, the V gene TRBV9, with D tentatively TRBD1 (6 bases). The ends were cut back, 4 bases at V and 6 bases at J, with 11 bases in the middle. CDR1 and CDR2 from the germline V gene are SGDLS and YYNGEE. This CDR3 has 13 residues. The CDR3 region has the DNA TGTGCCAGCAGCTCAGGGGTCGGTCAGCCCCAGCATTTT. It translates to CASSSGVGQPQHF.

This chain uses TRBV19 with TRBJ2-5; the D gene is possibly TRBD2 (5 bases). Germline V gene data show CDR1 as LNHDA and CDR2 as SQIVND (reference sequence). The CDR3 runs 13 residues. Trimming removed 2 bases at V and 4 bases at J, with 8 bases between. The CDR3 DNA follows: TGTGCCAGTAGTATAACTAGTCGAGAGACCCAGTACTTC. Translation: CASSITSRETQYF.

The rearrangement joins TRBV5-1 to TRBJ2-7, with 9 bases fitting TRBD2. The junction had 11 bases not matched to a gene; V was cut back by 0 bases and J by 7 bases. There are 16 residues in the CDR3. CDR1 SGHRS and CDR2 YFSETQ come from the germline V gene. The CDR3 region is CASSLETKRGEREQYF. CDR3 nucleotides: TGCGCCAGCAGCTTGGAAACGAAGCGGGGGGAGAGGGAGCAGTACTTC.

The rearrangement joins TRBV7-2 to TRBJ2-5; D possibly corresponds to TRBD2 (5 bases). Between the trimmed V and J ends, which lost 5 bases and 9 bases, there was a span of 19 bases. The CDR3 totals 14 residues. Per germline, CDR1 SGHTA and CDR2 FQGNSA. CDR3 residues: CASSARISLRAQYF. CDR3 DNA: TGTGCCAGCAGCGCAAGGATCTCCCTGAGGGCCCAGTACTTC.

The rearrangement uses TRBV23-1 and TRBJ1-6; D gene unclear. TRBV23-1 is recorded as an ORF, its role being uncertain. Trimming cost V 3 bases and J 11 bases, with 11 bases left between them. The CDR3 is 13 amino acids. The CDR3 is CASSQIRVAPLHF. The CDR3 DNA is TGCGCCAGCAGTCAGATCCGGGTTGCACCCCTCCACTTT.

This chain uses TRBV11-3 with TRBJ2-2; tentatively, D is TRBD1 (5 bases). V shed 6 bases and J shed 5 bases, with 10 bases lying between them. The germline gives CDR1 SGHNT, CDR2 YENEEA. There are 13 residues in the CDR3. CDR3 coding DNA: TGTGCCAGCAGTTATCGACAGACCGGGGAGCTGTTTTTT. Translation gives CASSYRQTGELFF.

Remarks on this clone: Other DNA sequences of this sample code for an identical CDR3. This chain joins TRBV20-1 and TRBJ1-1; no firm D call. This CDR3 is built from 12 residues. The germline V gene encodes CDR1 DFQATT and CDR2 SNEGSKA (reference sequence). The ends were cut back, 3 bases at V and 1 base at J, with 6 bases in the middle. CDR3 DNA: TGCAGTGCTAGTCCCGGGAACACTGAAGCTTTCTTT. Translating it yields CSASPGNTEAFF.

V and J are TRBV13 and TRBJ1-6, with D uncertain. CDR3 length equals 16 residues. With 0 bases removed from V and 13 bases from J, the gap between germline ends came to 19 bases. Germline V gene data show CDR1 as PRHDT and CDR2 as FYEKMQ (reference sequence). The CDR3 region is CASSLGLGGPFLPLHF. CDR3 DNA sequence: TGTGCCAGCAGCTTAGGCCTCGGTGGGCCCTTCCTTCCCCTCCACTTT. Using reference TRBV13 and TRBJ1-6 for the parts outside the CDR3, the full variable domain is AAGVIQSPRHLIKEKRETATLKCYPIPRHDTVYWYQQGPGQDPQFLISFYEKMQSDKGSIPDRFSAQQFSDYHSELNMSSLELGDSALYFCASSLGLGGPFLPLHFGNGTRLTVT.

The chain joins TRBV9 to TRBJ1-2; tentatively, D is TRBD1 (6 bases). Trimming pared 4 bases from V and 2 bases from J, leaving 12 bases between. The germline V gene has CDR1 SGDLS and CDR2 YYNGEE. CDR3 length: 14 amino acids. The CDR3 loop is CASSQWGPNYGYTF. Written as DNA, the CDR3 is TGTGCCAGCAGCCAGTGGGGGCCGAACTATGGCTACACCTTC.

The chain carries TRBV7-9 and TRBJ1-1, with unresolved D. The germline V gene has CDR1 SEHNR and CDR2 FQNEAQ (reference sequence). This CDR3 has 14 amino acids. Trimming cost V 5 bases and J 5 bases, with 15 bases left between them. The CDR3 DNA follows: TGTGCCAGCAGCCCTGACACCCGAGGGACTGAAGCTTTCTTT. Protein product: CASSPDTRGTEAFF.